This TCR beta chain was observed in a study of blood T cell repertoires in COVID-19. The data were produced by immunoSEQ multiplex PCR, yet TCRdb's version contains in-frame clones alone and is incomplete. The data contain approximately 230,000 clones, around 84% of them singletons. Trimming pared 3 bases from V and 5 bases from J, leaving 16 bases between. The CDR3 covers 15 residues. Germline lookup yields CDR1 SGHTA and CDR2 FQGNSA. Sequenced material: peripheral blood. The chain links TRBV7-2 to TRBJ1-1; D remains unclear. The TCR originated in a man aged 25-45 years with active or convalescent COVID-19. DNA of the CDR3: TGTGCCAGCAGCTTCGCTATAAGAGGGTTAACTGAAGCTTTCTTT. Translating gives CASSFAIRGLTEAFF. Complete variable domain (other parts from reference TRBV7-2 and TRBJ1-1): GAGVSQSPSNKVTEKGKDVELRCDPISGHTALYWYRQSLGQGLEFLIYFQGNSAPDKSGLPSDRFSAERTGGSVSTLTIQRTQQEDSAVYLCASSFAIRGLTEAFFGQGTRLTVV.